These 26 T cell receptor beta chains were all obtained from the same sample, sequenced in a study of T cell repertoires in cytomegalovirus infection. These TCRs' antigens remain unknown. TCRdb recomputed calls from the reads with MiXCR, one row per CDR3 protein. Of about 500,000 distinct CDR3 sequences listed, 30% to 35% are singletons. The specimen comprised cultured PBMCs, sampled from culture after CMV antigen stimulation. The receptors were sampled from a human donor in good health (CMV status not recorded). Some clones in this sample may be carry-over from other donors' samples.

This clonotype was counted ten times or more. This rearrangement joins TRBV7-2 to TRBJ2-5, with 8 bases matching TRBD1. This CDR3 region has 13 residues. V was pared by 3 bases and J by 8 bases, with 5 bases of the junction left unmatched. Germline V gene data show CDR1 as SGHTA and CDR2 as FQGNSA. CDR3 coding DNA: TGTGCCAGCAGCTTGGGACAGGACCCTACCCAGTACTTC. This encodes CASSLGQDPTQYF.

The rearrangement links TRBV7-9 to TRBJ2-2; TRBD2 matches at 16 bases. After removal of 5 bases from V and 5 bases from J, the junction contained 8 bases not matched to a gene. The length of the CDR3 is 18 residues. Germline loops: CDR1 SEHNR, CDR2 FQNEAQ (reference sequence). CDR3 sequence: CASSPAGTSGRGTGELFF. CDR3 sequence (DNA): TGTGCCAGCAGCCCTGCCGGGACTAGCGGGAGGGGAACCGGGGAGCTGTTTTTT. The full variable domain, completed using reference TRBV7-9 and TRBJ2-2, is DTGVSQNPRHKITKRGQNVTFRCDPISEHNRLYWYRQTLGQGPEFLTYFQNEAQLEKSRLLSDRFSAERPKGSFSTLEIQRTEQGDSAMYLCASSPAGTSGRGTGELFFGEGSRLTVL.

This clonotype was recorded a few times. The rearrangement uses TRBV12-3 or TRBV12-4 and TRBJ2-2; TRBD1 matches at 7 bases. This CDR3 is built from 17 residues. Losses at the gene ends were 1 base for V and 4 bases for J; bases not matched to a gene: 9. CDR3 coding DNA: TGTGCCAGCAGTTTAGAAGACAGGGTCTTAGGCACCGGGGAGCTGTTTTTT. Translated: CASSLEDRVLGTGELFF.

This clonotype came up a few times. The V gene is TRBV28, the J gene TRBJ2-2; 7 bases agree with TRBD1. V lost 6 bases and J lost 4; bases outside the gene matches: 11. The CDR3 loop spans 16 amino acids. Per germline, CDR1 MDHEN and CDR2 SYDVKM. CDR3 in DNA: TGTGCCAGCAGCACCGACCGGGGACAGACCACCGGGGAGCTGTTTTTT. Residues: CASSTDRGQTTGELFF.

The sample holds one count of this clonotype. The chain links TRBV19 to TRBJ2-4; D perhaps matches TRBD1 (6 bases). The CDR3 contains 18 residues. Trimming removed 6 bases at V and 0 bases at J, with 21 bases between. Germline values: CDR1 LNHDA, CDR2 SQIVND (reference sequence). Written as DNA, the CDR3 is TGTGCCAGTAGCAGGGGACATCGAGACCGACTAGCCAAAAACATTCAGTACTTC. Protein: CASSRGHRDRLAKNIQYF.

CDR3 in amino acids: CASSLRGEAYNEQFF. CDR3 coding DNA: TGTGCCAGCAGTCTCAGAGGGGAGGCCTACAATGAGCAGTTCTTC. V and J are TRBV7-9 and TRBJ2-1; possibly TRBD2 for D (6 bases). This CDR3 is built from 15 residues. The germline V gene has CDR1 SEHNR and CDR2 FQNEAQ (reference sequence). The V end lost 6 bases, the J end lost 2 bases, and 14 bases lay between the germline ends.

This clonotype was counted only a few times. The V gene is TRBV6-1, the J gene TRBJ1-5; D not resolved. With 6 bases removed from V and 7 bases from J, the gap between germline ends came to 16 bases. This CDR3 is 14 amino acids long. Germline-derived CDR1 and CDR2 are MNHNS and SASEGT. CDR3 bases: TGTGCCAGCAGCTGGAACCAGGCCGGCCAGCCCCAGCATTTT. This sequence encodes CASSWNQAGQPQHF.

The chain links TRBV7-2 to TRBJ2-1, with TRBD2 matching over 7 bases. V trimming: 5 bases; J trimming: 0 bases; junction bases outside the gene matches: 7. The CDR3 consists of 16 residues. CDR1 is SGHTA and CDR2 is FQGNSA in the germline V gene. The CDR3 DNA reads TGTGCCAGCAGCAGAAGAGCGGGGAACTCCTACAATGAGCAGTTCTTC. Translating gives CASSRRAGNSYNEQFF.

The chain recombines TRBV6-2 or TRBV6-3 with TRBJ2-1, with a weak D call TRBD1 (5 bases). Germline CDR1 MNHEY, CDR2 SVGEGT. The V end was cut by 6 bases, the J end by 9 bases, with 15 bases between. The CDR3 loop spans 13 amino acids. CDR3 bases: TGTGCCAGCAGCCACTGGGGCTATCGTGAGCAGTTCTTC. It specifies CASSHWGYREQFF.

This clonotype has more than one count but fewer than ten. The rearrangement links TRBV24-1 to TRBJ2-1, with D unresolved. CDR1 is KGHDR and CDR2 is SFDVKD in the germline V gene. CDR3 length: 13 amino acids. Trimming pared 5 bases from V and 4 bases from J, leaving 8 bases between. The CDR3 reads CATSGMGYNEQFF. CDR3 in DNA: TGTGCCACCAGTGGGATGGGATACAATGAGCAGTTCTTC.

This clonotype was observed a few times. CDR3 in DNA: TGTGCCATCATGACCGGGACAAGCGAGAGAACAGATACGCAGTATTTT. Its translation is CAIMTGTSERTDTQYF. The chain uses TRBV10-3 and TRBJ2-3; perhaps TRBD1 as D (6 bases). V lost 7 bases and J lost 3, with 20 bases in between. CDR3 length: 16 residues. Germline-derived CDR1 and CDR2 are ENHRY and SYGVKD.

This chain connects TRBV7-2 to TRBJ2-1, with D perhaps matching TRBD1 or TRBD2 (6 bases each). The CDR3 is 13 residues long. Trimming cost V 4 bases and J 6 bases, with 10 bases left between them. Per the germline V gene, CDR1 is SGHTA and CDR2 is FQGNSA. The CDR3 spells CASSSGAPNEQFF. The CDR3 nucleotides are TGTGCCAGCAGCTCGGGGGCACCCAATGAGCAGTTCTTC.

The chain carries TRBV11-2 and TRBJ1-2; no clear D. This CDR3 region has 15 residues. V was shortened by 7 bases and J by 3 bases, with 18 bases between the two germline ends. Germline V gives CDR1 SGHAT, CDR2 FQNNGV. For the CDR3, the DNA is TGTGCCAGCACCCTTACGCGGGGAAGGCACTATGGCTACACCTTC. It specifies CASTLTRGRHYGYTF.

This clonotype was counted a few times. V and J are TRBV10-3 and TRBJ2-1; D may correspond to TRBD1 or TRBD2 (5 bases each). Germline V gene sequence: CDR1 ENHRY, CDR2 SYGVKD. The CDR3 covers 16 residues. Trimming took 4 bases from V and 8 from J, leaving 21 bases between them. The CDR3 DNA reads TGTGCCATCAGTGCCTATCTCCGGGACCTTAGGGATGAGCAGTTCTTC. Translation: CAISAYLRDLRDEQFF.

This clonotype was found a few times. The chain recombines TRBV12-3 or TRBV12-4 with TRBJ1-4; D remains unclear. The CDR3 sequence is 16 residues long. Trimming took off 2 bases at V and 2 bases at J, with 12 bases between the two ends. This CDR3 reads CASSLYILGTNEKLFF. CDR3 coding DNA: TGTGCCAGCAGTTTATATATATTGGGGACTAATGAAAAACTGTTTTTT.

This clonotype was detected only a few times. This chain uses TRBV7-2 with TRBJ2-7; D remains ambiguous. Trimming stripped 0 bases from V and 6 bases from J, with 9 bases between. CDR3 size: 13 residues. Germline CDR1 SGHTA, CDR2 FQGNSA. The CDR3 DNA reads TGTGCCAGCAGCTTAGCGGTGCGGTTCGAGCAGTACTTC. It is translated as CASSLAVRFEQYF.

The V gene is TRBV27, the J gene TRBJ1-1; no clear D. The CDR3 is made up of 15 amino acids. The germline V gene has CDR1 MNHEY and CDR2 SMNVEV (reference sequence). V shed 6 bases and J shed 5 bases, with 19 bases lying between them. As DNA, the CDR3 is TGTGCCAGCAGCGTCGGGCATATCCGAGGGACTGAAGCTTTCTTT. It encodes CASSVGHIRGTEAFF.

The chain joins TRBV6-2 or TRBV6-3 to TRBJ2-7; TRBD1 matches at 9 bases. V gave up 1 base and J gave up 9 bases; unmatched junction bases: 16. The CDR3 is 17 residues long. Looked up from germline, CDR1 is MNHEY and CDR2 is SVGEGT. CDR3 DNA sequence: TGTGCCAGCAGTTACTTCCAGGGACAGGGAGCCCCTACGGGGCAGTACTTC. Amino acid sequence: CASSYFQGQGAPTGQYF.

The V call is TRBV2, the J call TRBJ2-1; TRBD2 aligns across 10 bases. Germline V gives CDR1 SNHLY, CDR2 FYNNEI. This CDR3 has 15 amino acids. V gave up 8 bases and J gave up 4 bases; unmatched junction bases: 8. The CDR3 is CASPQAGGDYNEQFF. CDR3 nucleotide sequence: TGTGCCAGCCCGCAAGCGGGGGGGGATTACAATGAGCAGTTCTTC.

This clonotype was found a few times. The rearrangement uses TRBV7-6 and TRBJ2-7; 8 bases agree with TRBD2. Germline assignment: CDR1 SGHVS and CDR2 FNYEAQ. With 5 bases clipped from V and 2 bases from J, the junction kept 5 bases outside the gene matches. This CDR3 is built from 14 residues. The CDR3, as DNA: TGTGCCAGCAGCCCTAAGCGGGGGACCTACGAGCAGTACTTC. Translation: CASSPKRGTYEQYF.

The chain has TRBV4-3 and TRBJ1-6, with 7 positions matching TRBD1. Germline V gives CDR1 LGHNA, CDR2 YSLEER. This CDR3 contains 15 residues. V dropped 3 bases and J dropped 9; count of bases not matched to a gene: 8. The CDR3 reads CASSQNRGPGSPLHF. DNA for the CDR3: TGCGCCAGCAGCCAGAACAGGGGTCCGGGTTCACCCCTCCACTTT.

This clonotype was counted only a few times. The gene calls are TRBV11-2 and TRBJ1-4; D possibly corresponds to TRBD1 (6 bases). The CDR3 has 14 residues. Germline CDR1 and CDR2: SGHAT and FQNNGV. The germline V and J ends were trimmed by 5 bases and 8 bases, with 15 bases remaining between them. CDR3 residues: CASSPTGHQEKLFF. The CDR3, as DNA: TGTGCCAGCAGCCCCACGGGACACCAAGAAAAACTGTTTTTT.

Regarding this clonotype: This CDR3 fails to terminate in the conserved phenylalanine or tryptophan, so it likely reflects a read error. The gene calls are TRBV7-2 and TRBJ1-1, with 7 nucleotides matching TRBD1. The germline gives CDR1 SGHTA, CDR2 FQGNSA. Trimming at V came to 8 bases and at J to 2 bases, leaving 5 bases not matched to a gene. The CDR3 runs to 13 residues. DNA of the CDR3: TGTGCCAGCCTCAGGGACAGAAACACTGAAGCTTTCTCT. Its translation is CASLRDRNTEAFS.

This clonotype was counted only a few times. The rearrangement joins TRBV15 to TRBJ2-1; 9 bases match TRBD1. This CDR3 comprises 12 residues. V lost 8 bases, J lost 6 bases, and 2 bases stayed unmatched. Germline V gives CDR1 LNHNV, CDR2 YYDKDF (reference sequence). CDR3 residues: CATGDRANEQFF. Here the CDR3 DNA reads TGTGCCACCGGGGACAGGGCCAATGAGCAGTTCTTC.

CDR3 sequence reads: CASSPYDYGYTF. The CDR3 DNA follows: TGTGCCAGCAGCCCCTACGACTATGGCTACACCTTC. The chain joins TRBV28 to TRBJ1-2; no firm D call. CDR1 is MDHEN and CDR2 is SYDVKM in the germline V gene. This CDR3 spans 12 amino acids. V lost 6 bases and J lost 3, with 8 bases in between.

This clonotype was detected once. This chain uses TRBV7-8 with TRBJ2-3; TRBD2 matches at 10 bases. The CDR3 sequence is 16 residues long. Trimming cost V 5 bases and J 2 bases; bases outside gene matches: 7. Germline CDR1 reads SGHVS; CDR2 reads FQNEAQ. The CDR3 loop reads CASSKAGGRFTDTQYF. The CDR3 coding sequence is TGTGCCAGCAGCAAAGCGGGAGGGAGGTTCACAGATACGCAGTATTTT.